This T cell receptor beta chain was sequenced during a study of blood T cell repertoires in COVID-19. Background on the study: Spain, Italy and the United States supplied samples that represented acute and convalescent COVID-19. T cells, B-cell-depleted T cells, or PBMCs provided the cDNA or gDNA that served as material.

Per the original methods: Reference gene primer amplification gave nucleated cell count estimates. Libraries were prepared by immunoSEQ multiplex PCR; TCRdb keeps only in-frame clonotypes and omits some of them. The D gene and trimming were derived from the DNA, and the V and J assignments and clone size from that table. The sample holds roughly 130,000 clones, over 65% seen once. This TCR came from a woman aged 65 to 85 with acute or convalescent COVID-19. Sequencing was done on a sample of peripheral blood.

CDR3 sequence (DNA): TGTGCCAGCTCACCAATCGGCGGCTCTCGAGACTCTGGAAACACCATATATTTT. Residues: CASSPIGGSRDSGNTIYF. The genes are TRBV18 and TRBJ1-3, with no clear D. In germline, CDR1 is KGHSH, CDR2 LQKENI. Trimming took 2 bases from V and 0 from J, leaving 17 bases between them. There are 18 residues in the CDR3.